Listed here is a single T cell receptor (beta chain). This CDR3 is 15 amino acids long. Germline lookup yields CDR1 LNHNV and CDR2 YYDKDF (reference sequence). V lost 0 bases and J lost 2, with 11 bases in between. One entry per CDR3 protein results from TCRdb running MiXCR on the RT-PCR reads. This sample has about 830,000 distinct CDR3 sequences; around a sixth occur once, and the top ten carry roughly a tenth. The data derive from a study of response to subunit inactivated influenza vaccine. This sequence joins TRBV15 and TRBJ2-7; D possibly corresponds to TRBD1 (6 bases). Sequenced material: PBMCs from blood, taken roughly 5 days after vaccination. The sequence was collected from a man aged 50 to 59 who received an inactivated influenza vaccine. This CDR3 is CATSREGPGAYEQYF. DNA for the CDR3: TGTGCCACCAGCAGAGAAGGGCCAGGGGCCTACGAGCAGTACTTC.